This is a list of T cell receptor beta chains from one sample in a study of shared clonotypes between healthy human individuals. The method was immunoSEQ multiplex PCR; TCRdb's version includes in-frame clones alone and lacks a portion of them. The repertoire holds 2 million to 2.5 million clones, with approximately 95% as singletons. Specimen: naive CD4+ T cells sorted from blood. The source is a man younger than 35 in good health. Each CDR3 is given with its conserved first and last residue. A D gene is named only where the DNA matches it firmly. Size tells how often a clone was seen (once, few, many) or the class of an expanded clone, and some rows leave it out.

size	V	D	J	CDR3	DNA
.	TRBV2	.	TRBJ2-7	CASVEASYEQYF	TGTGCCAGCGTTGAAGCCTCCTACGAGCAGTACTTC
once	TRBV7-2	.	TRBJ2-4	CASSGVGSKNIQYF	TGTGCCAGCAGCGGGGTCGGTTCTAAAAACATTCAGTACTTC
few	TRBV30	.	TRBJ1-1	CAWAGANTEAFF	TGTGCCTGGGCAGGGGCGAACACTGAAGCTTTCTTT
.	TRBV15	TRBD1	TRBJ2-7	CATSRVQGGYYEQYF	TGTGCCACCAGCAGAGTACAGGGGGGATATTACGAGCAGTACTTC
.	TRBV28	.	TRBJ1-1	CASSPPRDLETEAFF	TGTGCCAGCAGTCCCCCTCGTGATCTTGAGACTGAAGCTTTCTTT
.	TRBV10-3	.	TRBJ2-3	CAINLFGTDTQYF	TGTGCCATCAATCTCTTCGGCACAGATACGCAGTATTTT
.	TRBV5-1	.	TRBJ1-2	CASSLQGSGYGYTF	TGCGCCAGCAGCTTGCAGGGGTCAGGCTATGGCTACACCTTC
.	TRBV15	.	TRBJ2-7	CATSTRGTYEQYF	TGTGCCACCAGCACCAGGGGAACCTACGAGCAGTACTTC
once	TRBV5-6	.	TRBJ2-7	CASSLIPGPYEQYF	TGTGCCAGCAGCTTGATCCCAGGGCCCTACGAGCAGTACTTC
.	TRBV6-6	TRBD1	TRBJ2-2	CANSGGTGELFF	TGTGCCAACTCAGGGGGCACCGGGGAGCTGTTTTTT
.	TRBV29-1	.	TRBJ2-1	CSVEGGHGNNEQFF	TGCAGCGTTGAAGGGGGGCACGGGAACAATGAGCAGTTCTTC
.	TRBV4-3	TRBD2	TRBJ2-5	CASSQGRLAGEETQYF	TGCGCCAGCAGCCAGGGTAGACTAGCGGGAGAAGAGACCCAGTACTTC
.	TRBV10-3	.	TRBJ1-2	CAISDRILDTRKGNYGYTF	TGTGCCATCAGTGACCGAATCCTGGACACCCGAAAAGGGAACTATGGCTACACCTTC
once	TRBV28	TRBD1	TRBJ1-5	CASSYLWDRVVSLDQPQHF	TGTGCCAGCAGTTATTTATGGGACAGGGTTGTCTCATTGGATCAGCCCCAGCATTTT
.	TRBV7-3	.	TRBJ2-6	CASSPKGRSPGANVLTF	TGTGCCAGCAGCCCCAAGGGGCGGTCTCCTGGGGCCAACGTCCTGACTTTC
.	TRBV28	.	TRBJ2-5	CASSSPSRGKETQYF	TGTGCCAGCAGTTCCCCTTCGAGGGGGAAAGAGACCCAGTACTTC
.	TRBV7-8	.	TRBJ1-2	CASSHPGGSREGYTF	TGTGCCAGCAGCCACCCGGGGGGGAGTAGAGAAGGCTACACCTTC
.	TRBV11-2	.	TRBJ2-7	CASSLDRLEQYF	TGTGCCAGCAGCTTAGATCGACTAGAGCAGTACTTC
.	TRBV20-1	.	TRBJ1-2	CSERGNYGYTF	TGCAGTGAGAGGGGTAACTATGGCTACACCTTC
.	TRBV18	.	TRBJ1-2	CASSPSSGQPKKNYGYTF	TGTGCCAGCTCACCATCCAGCGGACAGCCGAAAAAGAACTATGGCTACACCTTC
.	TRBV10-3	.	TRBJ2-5	CATSLGAQETQYF	TGTGCCACGTCCCTAGGGGCCCAAGAGACCCAGTACTTC
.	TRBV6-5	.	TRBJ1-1	CASRRAGQNTEAFF	TGTGCCAGCAGAAGGGCCGGACAGAACACTGAAGCTTTCTTT
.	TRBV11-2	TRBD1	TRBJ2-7	CASSKTGTGYGYEQYF	TGTGCCAGCAGCAAGACCGGGACAGGGTACGGCTACGAGCAGTACTTC
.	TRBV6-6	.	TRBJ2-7	CASSPPAGRVGVGQYF	TGTGCCAGCAGCCCCCCTGCGGGCAGGGTGGGTGTGGGGCAGTACTTC
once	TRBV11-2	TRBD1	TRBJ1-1	CASSLGVQGRTEAFF	TGTGCCAGCAGCTTAGGGGTACAGGGGCGCACTGAAGCTTTCTTT
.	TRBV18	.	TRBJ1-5	CASSGGAGEGNQPQHF	TGTGCCAGCTCGGGGGGCGCTGGGGAGGGCAATCAGCCCCAGCATTTT
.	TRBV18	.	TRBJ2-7	CASSPITGKSTYEQYF	TGTGCCAGCTCACCAATTACAGGGAAGTCAACCTACGAGCAGTACTTC
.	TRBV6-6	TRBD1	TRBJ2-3	CASSYLDRGTDTQYF	TGTGCCAGCAGTTACCTGGACAGGGGCACAGATACGCAGTATTTT
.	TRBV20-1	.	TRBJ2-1	CSARRGDEQFF	TGCAGTGCTAGAAGAGGCGATGAGCAGTTCTTC
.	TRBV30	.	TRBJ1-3	CAWSVSSAGNTIYF	TGTGCCTGGAGTGTATCCTCCGCTGGAAACACCATATATTTT
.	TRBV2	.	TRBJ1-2	CASSEEQGANYGYTF	TGTGCCAGCAGTGAAGAACAGGGAGCTAACTATGGCTACACCTTC
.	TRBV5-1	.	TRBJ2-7	CASSPDTSSSYEQYF	TGCGCCAGCAGCCCCGATACTAGCAGTAGCTACGAGCAGTACTTC
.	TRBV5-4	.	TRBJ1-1	CASSLQQGIWTEAFF	TGTGCCAGCAGCCTTCAACAGGGAATTTGGACTGAAGCTTTCTTT
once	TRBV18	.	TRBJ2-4	CASSPPLRDQNIQYF	TGTGCCAGCTCACCACCGTTGCGAGACCAAAACATTCAGTACTTC
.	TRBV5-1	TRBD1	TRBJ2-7	CASSLGGTGTYEQYF	TGCGCCAGCAGCTTGGGAGGGACAGGGACCTACGAGCAGTACTTC
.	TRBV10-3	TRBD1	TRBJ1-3	CAAGTGSLSGNTIYF	TGTGCCGCCGGGACAGGTTCGCTCTCTGGAAACACCATATATTTT
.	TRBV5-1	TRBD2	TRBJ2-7	CASSDTSGSREQYF	TGCGCCAGCAGCGATACTAGCGGGAGTCGCGAGCAGTACTTC
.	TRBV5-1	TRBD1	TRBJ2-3	CASSYRGRGDTQYF	TGCGCCAGCAGCTACAGGGGGCGCGGAGATACGCAGTATTTT
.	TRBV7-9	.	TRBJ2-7	CASSPIQYEQYF	TGTGCCAGCAGCCCGATTCAGTACGAGCAGTACTTC
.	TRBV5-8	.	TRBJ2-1	CASSLGPGGGNEQFF	TGTGCCAGCAGCTTGGGACCAGGGGGGGGCAATGAGCAGTTCTTC
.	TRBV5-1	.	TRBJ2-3	CASSPPGPGGTFADTQYF	TGCGCCAGCAGCCCGCCCGGGCCCGGGGGCACCTTCGCAGATACGCAGTATTTT
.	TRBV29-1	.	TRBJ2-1	CSVVEEYNEQFF	TGCAGCGTTGTGGAGGAATACAATGAGCAGTTCTTC
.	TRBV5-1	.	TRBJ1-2	CASSPGGVLYGYTF	TGCGCCAGCAGCCCGGGGGGTGTTCTCTATGGCTACACCTTC
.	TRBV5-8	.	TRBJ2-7	CASSLGPSSYEQYF	TGTGCCAGCAGCTTGGGTCCGAGCTCCTACGAGCAGTACTTC
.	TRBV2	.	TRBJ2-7	CASSEGREQYF	TGTGCCAGCAGTGAGGGACGGGAGCAGTACTTC
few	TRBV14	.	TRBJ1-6	CASSQGLIRWTPLHF	TGTGCCAGCAGCCAAGGGCTGATCCGGTGGACACCCCTCCACTTT
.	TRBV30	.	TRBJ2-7	CAWRLALNAEQYF	TGTGCCTGGAGGCTAGCGTTAAATGCCGAGCAGTACTTC
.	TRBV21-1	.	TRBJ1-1	CASSKSRITEAFF	TGTGCCAGCAGCAAATCGAGAATCACTGAAGCTTTCTTT
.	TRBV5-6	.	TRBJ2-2	CASSLRGRDTGELFF	TGTGCCAGCAGCTTGAGGGGTAGGGACACCGGGGAGCTGTTTTTT
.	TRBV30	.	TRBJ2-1	CAWSVDRPQFF	TGTGCCTGGAGTGTAGACAGGCCGCAGTTCTTC
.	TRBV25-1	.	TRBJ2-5	CASNRGALLEYF	TGTGCCAGCAACCGAGGGGCCCTGCTTGAGTACTTC
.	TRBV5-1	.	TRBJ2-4	CASSYDSGEVLAKNIQYF	TGCGCCAGCAGCTACGACAGTGGCGAGGTACTAGCCAAAAACATTCAGTACTTC
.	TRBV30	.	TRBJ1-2	CAWKTTDRRANYGYTF	TGTGCCTGGAAAACTACCGACAGACGGGCTAACTATGGCTACACCTTC